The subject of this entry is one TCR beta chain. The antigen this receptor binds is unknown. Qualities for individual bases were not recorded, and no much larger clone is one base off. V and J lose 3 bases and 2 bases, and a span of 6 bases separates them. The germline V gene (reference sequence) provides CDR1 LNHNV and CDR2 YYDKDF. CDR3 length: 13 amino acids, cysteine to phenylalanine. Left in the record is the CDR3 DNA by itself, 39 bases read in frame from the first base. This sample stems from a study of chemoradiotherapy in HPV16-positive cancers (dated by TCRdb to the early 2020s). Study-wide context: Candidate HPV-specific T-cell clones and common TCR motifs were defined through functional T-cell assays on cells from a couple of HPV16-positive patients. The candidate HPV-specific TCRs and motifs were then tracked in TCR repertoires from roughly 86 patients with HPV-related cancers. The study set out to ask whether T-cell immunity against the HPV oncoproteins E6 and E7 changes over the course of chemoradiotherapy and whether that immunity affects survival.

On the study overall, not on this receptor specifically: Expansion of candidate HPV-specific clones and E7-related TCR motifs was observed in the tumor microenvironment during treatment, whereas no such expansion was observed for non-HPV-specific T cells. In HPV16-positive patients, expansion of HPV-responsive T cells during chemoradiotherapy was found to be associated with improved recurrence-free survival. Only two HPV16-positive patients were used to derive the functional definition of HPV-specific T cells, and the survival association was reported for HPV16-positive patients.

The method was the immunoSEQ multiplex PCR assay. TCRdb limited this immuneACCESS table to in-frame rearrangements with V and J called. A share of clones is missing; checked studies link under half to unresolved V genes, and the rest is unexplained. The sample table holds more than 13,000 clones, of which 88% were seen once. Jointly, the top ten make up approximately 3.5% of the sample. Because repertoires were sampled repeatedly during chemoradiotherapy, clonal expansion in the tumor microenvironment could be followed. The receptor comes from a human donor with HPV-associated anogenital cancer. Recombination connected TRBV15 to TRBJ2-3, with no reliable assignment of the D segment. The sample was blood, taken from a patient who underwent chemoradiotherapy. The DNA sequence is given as TGTGCCACCAGCAGTTTTGTCACAGATACGCAGTATTTT. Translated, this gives CATSSFVTDTQYF.